A selection of T cell receptor beta chains follows, all from one sample in a study of cytomegalovirus exposure and HLA in healthy donors. The protocol was immunoSEQ multiplex PCR, while the TCRdb copy is restricted to in-frame clones and leaves out a portion. The sample comprises roughly 120,000 clones, 81% of which are singletons, and less than 2.5% rests with the top ten. Specimen: PBMCs. These receptors were taken from a woman aged 25 to 39 in good health and CMV-seronegative. Both conserved end residues are trimmed from each CDR3.

v_call,cdr3_aa
TRBV6-5,ASSYGLQGGYGYT
TRBV2,VSSTARGGGEPY
TRBV5-5,ASSLGSRQTSNEQF
TRBV6-6,ASREPGQNTEAF
TRBV7-2,ASSLRGSFSGTQY
TRBV5-1,ASSLYMYGYT
TRBV20-1,SPARADTQY
TRBV7-8,ASSPTSGSSDEQF
TRBV9,ASSVAPSGINEQF
TRBV7-2,ASSLTPTYEQY
TRBV18,ASSPRTSGSVDEQY
TRBV9,ASSVDVSSYNEQF
TRBV7-9,ASSLPTVYEQY
TRBV6-6,ASSDTSGRAETQY
TRBV7-9,ASSLPAGTSGNTIY
TRBV7-9,ASSLEEWAETQY
TRBV20-1,SAGGRY
TRBV27,ASSPGTSGSTDTQY
TRBV6-5,ASSYLRQYTEAF
TRBV7-7,ASSWTGETQY
TRBV5-8,ASSPRIQETQY
TRBV7-3,ASSYSPGLMYEQY
TRBV29-1,SVTSGSGSTDTQY
TRBV9,ASSVTTGGGTVSEAF
TRBV6-1,ASSETGLAGGSSYEQY
TRBV19,ASSINRVSGANVLT
TRBV25-1,ASSEPRTGSTGELF
TRBV7-2,ATQKGDSYGYT
TRBV5-1,ATLPGGTTGELF
TRBV2,ASKGTSGYNEQF
TRBV19,ASSIDSGLLYNEQF
TRBV7-4,ASSYCRGGHSRRETQY
TRBV5-1,ARYGGNGYT
TRBV19,ASTIQGRSNEKLF
TRBV21-1,ASSRGHSDTEAF
TRBV7-9,ASSPGRNYGYT
TRBV6-1,ASSGGTSGTYEQY
TRBV30,AWTGDRGVGYGYT
TRBV2,ASSPRIWDTEAF
TRBV19,ASSIRGGSGLNTEAF
TRBV4-2,ASSPLRGGAGEKLF
TRBV7-9,SSSLMMGGEDNYGYT
TRBV4-1,ASSPLEDTRSNGYT
TRBV7-8,ASSSRRIQGTEAF
TRBV11-3,ASSSTPLAEDTQY